This T cell receptor beta chain was profiled in a study of cytomegalovirus exposure and HLA in healthy donors. PCR used 60 Vbeta primers and 13 Jbeta primers. Clones were read by immunoSEQ multiplex PCR, and TCRdb kept only the in-frame ones, dropping some. The table includes some 92,000 clones, roughly 84% detected once. Study-wide results and limits: Cytomegalovirus association was listed for 170 or so TCR beta chains. TCR association rates varied by HLA locus in a later analysis, with DRB1 highest and HLA-C lowest.

Comments on this clone: Its antigen remains unknown.

CDR3 length: 14 amino acids. Trimming removed 6 bases from V and 3 bases from J, with 14 bases in between. Germline loops: CDR1 MNHEY, CDR2 SMNVEV (reference sequence). The specimen sequenced was PBMCs. The chain combines TRBV27 with TRBJ1-1; maybe TRBD1 (5 bases). The receptor comes from a man aged 30 to 45 in good health and CMV-seronegative. The CDR3 DNA follows: TGTGCCAGCAGGGGGCAAGTTGTGGACACTGAAGCTTTCTTT. Protein product: CASRGQVVDTEAFF.